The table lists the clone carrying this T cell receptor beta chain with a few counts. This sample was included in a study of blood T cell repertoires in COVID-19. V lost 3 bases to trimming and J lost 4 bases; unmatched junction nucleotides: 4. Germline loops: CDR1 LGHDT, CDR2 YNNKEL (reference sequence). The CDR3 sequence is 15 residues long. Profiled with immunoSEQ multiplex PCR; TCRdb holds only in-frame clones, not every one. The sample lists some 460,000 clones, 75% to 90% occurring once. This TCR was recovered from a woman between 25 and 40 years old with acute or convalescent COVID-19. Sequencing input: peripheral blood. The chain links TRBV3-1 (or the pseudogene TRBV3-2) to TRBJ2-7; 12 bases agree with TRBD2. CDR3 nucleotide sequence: TGTGCCAGCAGCCACCTAGCGGGGGGGAGGTACGAGCAGTACTTC. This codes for CASSHLAGGRYEQYF.